This TCR beta chain was identified during a study of blood T cell repertoires in COVID-19. Across the whole study: Some COVID-19 samples were acute and others convalescent; all came from the United States, Italy and Spain. Sources were T cells, B-cell-depleted T cells, or PBMCs; the material itself was cDNA or gDNA.

Germline V lookup: CDR1 MDHEN, CDR2 SYDVKM. Deletions cut 6 bases from V and 6 bases from J, with 11 bases between. The CDR3 runs to 12 residues. Data came from immunoSEQ multiplex PCR; TCRdb stores just in-frame clones and leaves some out. The sample carries roughly 200,000 clones, around 79% recorded once. The chain uses TRBV28 and TRBJ1-1; no definite D call. Sample: peripheral blood. The clonotype comes from a man aged 50-59 years who had recovered from COVID-19. The chain's CDR3 is CASSINTPEAFF. CDR3 nucleotides: TGTGCCAGCAGCATAAACACACCTGAAGCTTTCTTT.